The 5 T cell receptor beta chains below were found in one sample sequenced in a study of T cell changes during pregnancy in multiple sclerosis. The protocol was immunoSEQ multiplex PCR, while the TCRdb copy is restricted to in-frame clones and leaves out a portion. The top ten clones hold around 2.1% of a sample with some 100,000 clones, 92% of them seen once. Specimen: peripheral blood, collected after pregnancy. Receptor source: a female donor with multiple sclerosis, enrolled in a pregnancy study.

This chain connects TRBV6-5 to TRBJ2-5, with TRBD2 identical over 10 bases. In germline, CDR1 is MNHEY, CDR2 SVGAGI. The ends lost 4 bases at V and 1 base at J; junction bases unmatched: 0. This CDR3 has 14 residues. This CDR3 is CASSWTSGQETQYF. CDR3 in DNA: TGTGCCAGCAGTTGGACTAGCGGCCAAGAGACCCAGTACTTC.

CDR3: CASSFQWTSGRAKEQYF. CDR3 nucleotide sequence: TGTGCCAGCAGTTTCCAATGGACTAGCGGGAGGGCCAAGGAGCAGTACTTC. V gene TRBV28 combines with J gene TRBJ2-7, with TRBD2 matching 15 bases. With 3 bases clipped from V and 7 bases from J, the junction kept 10 bases outside the gene matches. The CDR3 extends over 17 amino acids. The germline V gene encodes CDR1 MDHEN and CDR2 SYDVKM.

This chain uses TRBV30 with TRBJ1-1; D remains ambiguous. Between the trimmed V and J ends, which lost 4 bases and 6 bases, there was a span of 9 bases. CDR3 length equals 11 residues. Per the germline V gene, CDR1 is GTSNPN and CDR2 is SVGIG (reference sequence). The CDR3 is CAWIQVAEAFF. CDR3 in DNA: TGTGCCTGGATTCAGGTGGCTGAAGCTTTCTTT.

This clone was seen only once. V gene TRBV6-5 combines with J gene TRBJ2-5; 7 bases are shared with TRBD1. The germline V gene has CDR1 MNHEY and CDR2 SVGAGI. The CDR3 totals 15 residues. V shed 2 bases and J 3 bases; nucleotides not matched to a gene: 6. The CDR3 reads CASSYSDREKETQYF. The DNA for the CDR3 is TGTGCCAGCAGTTACAGCGACAGGGAAAAAGAGACCCAGTACTTC.

The chain joins TRBV29-1 to TRBJ1-1; 8 bases align to TRBD1. Germline-derived CDR1 and CDR2 are SQVTM and ANQGSEA. The CDR3 is 11 amino acids. Unmatched junction bases numbered 12, after V lost 7 bases and J lost 14 bases. The CDR3 region is CSAETDREGFF. The CDR3, as DNA: TGCAGCGCAGAAACGGACAGGGAAGGGTTCTTT.